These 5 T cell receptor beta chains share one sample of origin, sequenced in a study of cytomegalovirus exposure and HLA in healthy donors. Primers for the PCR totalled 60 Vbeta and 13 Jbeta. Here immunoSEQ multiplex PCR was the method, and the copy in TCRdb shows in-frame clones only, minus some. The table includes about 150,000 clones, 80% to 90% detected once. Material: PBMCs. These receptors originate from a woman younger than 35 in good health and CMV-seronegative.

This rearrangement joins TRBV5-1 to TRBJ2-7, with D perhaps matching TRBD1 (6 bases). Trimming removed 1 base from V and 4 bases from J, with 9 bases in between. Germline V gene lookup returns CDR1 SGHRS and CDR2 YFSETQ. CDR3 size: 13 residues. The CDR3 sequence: CASSLTDRYEQYF. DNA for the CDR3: TGCGCCAGCAGCTTGACCGACAGGTACGAGCAGTACTTC.

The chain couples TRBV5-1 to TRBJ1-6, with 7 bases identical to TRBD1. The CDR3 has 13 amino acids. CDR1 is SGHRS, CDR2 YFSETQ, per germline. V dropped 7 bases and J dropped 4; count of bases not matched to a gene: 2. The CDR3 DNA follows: TGCGCCAGCTCGGGACAGTATAATTCACCCCTCCACTTT. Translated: CASSGQYNSPLHF.

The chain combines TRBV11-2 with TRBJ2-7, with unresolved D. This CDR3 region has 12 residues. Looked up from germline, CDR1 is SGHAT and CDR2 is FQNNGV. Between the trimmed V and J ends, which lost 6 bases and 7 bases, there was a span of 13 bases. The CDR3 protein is CASSSNFGEQYF. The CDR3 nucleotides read TGTGCCAGCAGTTCAAACTTCGGGGAGCAGTACTTC. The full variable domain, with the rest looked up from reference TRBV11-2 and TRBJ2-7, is EAGVAQSPRYKIIEKRQSVAFWCNPISGHATLYWYQQILGQGPKLLIQFQNNGVVDDSQLPKDRFSAERLKGVDSTLKIQPAKLEDSAVYLCASSSNFGEQYFGPGTRLTVT.

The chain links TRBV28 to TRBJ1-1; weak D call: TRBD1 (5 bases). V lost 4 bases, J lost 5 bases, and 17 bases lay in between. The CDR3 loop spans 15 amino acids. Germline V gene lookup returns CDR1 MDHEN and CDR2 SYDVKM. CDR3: CASSSTGGSRTEAFF. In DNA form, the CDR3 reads TGTGCCAGCAGTTCCACTGGGGGGTCTCGGACTGAAGCTTTCTTT.

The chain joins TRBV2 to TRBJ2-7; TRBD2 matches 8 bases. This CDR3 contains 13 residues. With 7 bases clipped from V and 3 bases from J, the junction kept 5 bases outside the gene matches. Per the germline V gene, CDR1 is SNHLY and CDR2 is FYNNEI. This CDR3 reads CASNPSGSYEQYF. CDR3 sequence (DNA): TGTGCCAGCAACCCAAGCGGGAGCTACGAGCAGTACTTC.